This T cell receptor (beta chain) was observed in a study of T cells expressing NK-cell markers. Germline CDR1 and CDR2: DFQATT and SNEGSKA (reference sequence). CDR3 length: 15 amino acids. Reanalyzing the 5' RACE reads, TCRdb keeps one entry per CDR3 protein, without DNA. In all, the sample yields 400,000 to 450,000 distinct CDR3 sequences. Sequencing was done on a sample of blood T cells: a sorted CD56 or NKG2C T cell subset, CD4+ or CD8+ T cells, or bulk PBMC T cells (not recorded which). The sequence was collected from a woman aged 18 to 75 in good health. The chain combines TRBV20-1 with TRBJ2-1; TCRdb outputs TRBD2, but without DNA this stays unchecked. This CDR3 reads CSARDLIAGGNEQFF.